This record looks at one T cell receptor (beta chain) sequence and its context. Antigen: not known. The record originates from a study of cytomegalovirus exposure and HLA in healthy donors. Trimming left V 1 base short and J 3 bases short, with 14 bases between. This CDR3 region has 16 residues. Germline values: CDR1 SEHNR, CDR2 FQNEAQ (reference sequence). General observations from the study: Solely CMV serostatus was available to characterize immune exposure.

With 60 Vbeta and 13 Jbeta primers, the PCR was carried out. TCRdb keeps only in-frame clones here, not all; method: immunoSEQ multiplex PCR. The sample lists a few hundred thousand clones; around 80% were seen once. The chain joins TRBV7-9 to TRBJ2-3; no clear D. The sequence derives from a girl between 2 and 10 years old in good health and CMV-seronegative. Sequenced input: PBMCs. CDR3 bases: TGTGCCAGCAGCTTAGAGGTGGCGGCCGGAACAGATACGCAGTATTTT. This codes for CASSLEVAAGTDTQYF. The full variable domain, rest sourced from reference TRBV7-9 and TRBJ2-3, is DTGVSQNPRHKITKRGQNVTFRCDPISEHNRLYWYRQTLGQGPEFLTYFQNEAQLEKSRLLSDRFSAERPKGSFSTLEIQRTEQGDSAMYLCASSLEVAAGTDTQYFGPGTRLTVL.